This T cell receptor (beta chain) is from a study of T cell responses to AZD1222 COVID-19 vaccine. Study-wide results and caveats: Along spike, vaccine-associated CD4 TCRs were found throughout, with dominance at 160-218 and 743-854. The peak T cell response came first, and repertoires were sampled only after it.

On this clone itself: Its cognate antigen is unknown.

Measured with immunoSEQ multiplex PCR; TCRdb has only the in-frame clones, and not every one. This table has more than 95,000 clones, around nine tenths appearing once. The CDR3 contains 13 residues. The germline gives CDR1 SGHTA, CDR2 FQGNSA. Trimming cost V 6 bases and J 6 bases, with 14 bases left between them. V gene TRBV7-2 combines with J gene TRBJ1-2, with D perhaps matching TRBD1 (5 bases). The receptor was derived from an adult in good health. The sequencing used peripheral blood, collected on day 0 of AZD1222 vaccination. The CDR3 reads CASSQGPGHGYTF. CDR3 bases: TGTGCCAGCAGTCAAGGGCCAGGGCATGGCTACACCTTC. Full variable domain (outside the CDR3, taken from reference TRBV7-2 and TRBJ1-2): GAGVSQSPSNKVTEKGKDVELRCDPISGHTALYWYRQSLGQGLEFLIYFQGNSAPDKSGLPSDRFSAERTGGSVSTLTIQRTQQEDSAVYLCASSQGPGHGYTFGSGTRLTVV.